The rows below give T cell receptor beta chains drawn from one sample of a study of cytomegalovirus exposure and HLA in healthy donors. Generated by immunoSEQ multiplex PCR, the TCRdb table keeps only in-frame clones and is missing some. The sample holds approximately 120,000 clones, approximately 83% seen once. The sequenced sample consisted of PBMCs. The receptors originated from a woman aged 40 to 55 in good health and CMV-seropositive. CDR3s include the opening cysteine and the closing phenylalanine or tryptophan. The D gene is left open where the match is weak. Size is stated for part of the rows, as once, few or many counts, or as a class when the clone is expanded.

j_gene | abundance | d_gene | v_gene | CDR3nt | CDR3aa
TRBJ2-3 | few | NA | TRBV10-1 | TGCGCCAGCAGCTCGACTGCAGATACGCAGTATTTT | CASSSTADTQYF
TRBJ2-1 | NA | TRBD1 | TRBV25-1 | TGTGCCACCACGGACAGGGGAGCTAGCGGAGAGCAGTTCTTC | CATTDRGASGEQFF
TRBJ1-1 | few | NA | TRBV7-8 | TGTGCCAGCAGCCACCCCATAGGAGGTATGAACACTGAAGCTTTCTTT | CASSHPIGGMNTEAFF
TRBJ1-1 | NA | NA | TRBV9 | TGTGCCAGCAGCCCTACGGGAGAAGCTTTCTTT | CASSPTGEAFF
TRBJ2-7 | NA | TRBD2 | TRBV30 | TGTGCCTCGACTAGCGGGAGTCTTACTTCCTACGAGCAGTACTTC | CASTSGSLTSYEQYF
TRBJ2-4 | NA | NA | TRBV2 | TGTGCCAGCGGGCCTTTGGACATTCAGTACTTC | CASGPLDIQYF
TRBJ2-5 | NA | TRBD2 | TRBV27 | TGTGCCAGCAGTAGCGGGAGGGAAGAGACCCAGTACTTC | CASSSGREETQYF
TRBJ2-2 | NA | NA | TRBV18 | TGTGCCAGCTCATCTAACACCGGGGAGCTGTTTTTT | CASSSNTGELFF
TRBJ1-2 | few | NA | TRBV27 | TGTGCCAGCAGTTTGGACGGGATATATGGCTACACCTTC | CASSLDGIYGYTF
TRBJ2-2 | NA | TRBD2 | TRBV19 | TGTGCCAGTAGTACGGGAGGAATGAACACCGGGGAGCTGTTTTTT | CASSTGGMNTGELFF
TRBJ1-1 | NA | TRBD1 | TRBV29-1 | TGCAGCGTTGAGCCCAGACAGGGGGATGTTACTGAAGCTTTCTTT | CSVEPRQGDVTEAFF